The clone carrying this T cell receptor beta chain was picked up a small number of times. Its antigen is still unknown. Hyperthyroidism patients were newly diagnosed, had disease duration under 2 months, and were aged 18 to 65 years. These data are taken from a study of T cells in Graves' hyperthyroidism and ophthalmopathy. Study-level points and caveats: Ophthalmopathy, which appeared later, was predicted by the model a median 6.5 months before onset. Blood held most thyroid clonotypes expanded above 0.001 frequency. Stable hyperthyroidism and ophthalmopathy were separated using 13 V-J signatures.

Amplified regions were TCR beta CDR3 sequences from RNA transcripts. The study used the HTBI primer set for a first-round RT-PCR of the TCR CDR3. TCRdb reprocessed the multiplex PCR reads via MiXCR and lists one record per CDR3 protein. The sample lists about 540,000 distinct CDR3 sequences, more than 45% occurring once. Trimming removed 5 bases at V and 3 bases at J, with 13 bases between. Germline loops: CDR1 SGHVS, CDR2 FNYEAQ. This CDR3 comprises 14 residues. Material for sequencing was peripheral blood or thyroid tissue (not recorded which). The sequence derives from a woman between 18 and 29 years old with Graves' hyperthyroidism. The chain links TRBV7-6 to TRBJ1-2, with a possible D match to TRBD1 (5 bases). CDR3 in DNA: TGTGCCAGCAGCCCTAGCCGGGGGGACTATGGCTACACCTTC. Its translation: CASSPSRGDYGYTF.